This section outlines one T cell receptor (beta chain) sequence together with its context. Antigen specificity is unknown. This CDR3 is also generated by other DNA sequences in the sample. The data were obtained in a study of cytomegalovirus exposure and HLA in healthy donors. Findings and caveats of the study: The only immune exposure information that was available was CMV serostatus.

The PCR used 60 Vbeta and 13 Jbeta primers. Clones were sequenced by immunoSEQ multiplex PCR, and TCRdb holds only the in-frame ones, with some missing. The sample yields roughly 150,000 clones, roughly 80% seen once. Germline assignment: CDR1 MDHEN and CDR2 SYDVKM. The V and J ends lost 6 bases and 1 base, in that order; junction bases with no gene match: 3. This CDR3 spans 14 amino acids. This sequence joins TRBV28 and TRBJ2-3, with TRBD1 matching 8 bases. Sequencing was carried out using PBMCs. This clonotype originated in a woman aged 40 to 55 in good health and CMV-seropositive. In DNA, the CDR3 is TGTGCCAGCAGCCAGACAGGGGGCACAGATACGCAGTATTTT. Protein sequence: CASSQTGGTDTQYF.